This TCR beta chain was recovered during a study of early T cells in non-severe SARS-CoV-2 infection. The overall study: Bulk RNA taken from unsorted whole blood was sequenced, leaving chains unpaired.

Study results and limitations: Reliance on VDJdb matching favored anti-spike CD8 responses; private and CD4 specificities were missed.

Researchers tagged individual cDNA molecules with unique molecular identifiers. TCRdb fed the 5' RACE reads into MiXCR, producing one record per CDR3 protein. The profile shows more than 45,000 distinct CDR3 sequences, roughly 12% of them singletons. This clonotype was picked up a small number of times. The target antigen is unknown. Trimming removed 7 bases from V and 7 bases from J; junction bases left unmatched: 12. The CDR3 totals 15 residues. The source of this sequence is an adult who was a healthcare worker with PCR-confirmed SARS-CoV-2 infection or an uninfected control (not recorded which). The specimen sequenced was whole blood. The V and J genes are TRBV12-3 or TRBV12-4 and TRBJ2-2; TRBD1 agrees at 7 bases. The CDR3 nucleotides are TGTGCCAGCAATGGCGGACAGGCGCTGGGCGGGGAGCTGTTTTTT. Translation gives CASNGGQALGGELFF.